This TCR beta chain was identified during a study of T cells in Graves' hyperthyroidism and ophthalmopathy. Overall study findings and caveats: Separating ophthalmopathy from stable hyperthyroidism was achieved by a 13 V-J model.

A few counts support this clonotype. Its antigen is unknown. Germline CDR1 GTSNPN, CDR2 SVGIG (reference sequence). The junction had 8 bases not matched to a gene; V was cut back by 2 bases and J by 2 bases. The CDR3 totals 17 residues. Amplified TCR beta CDR3 regions came from RNA transcripts. First-round RT-PCR of the TCR CDR3 relied on the HTBI primer set. TCRdb recomputed calls from the multiplex PCR reads with MiXCR, one row per CDR3 protein. The repertoire includes some 720,000 distinct CDR3 sequences, over 15% of them detected once, and 8.4% sits in the top ten. The sequenced sample consisted of blood. The clonotype comes from a man between 18 and 29 years old with Graves' hyperthyroidism. The chain couples TRBV30 to TRBJ1-4; 10 bases map to TRBD1. CDR3 protein: CAWSTPRTGGTNEKLFF. The DNA of the CDR3 is TGTGCCTGGAGTACCCCCAGGACAGGGGGGACTAATGAAAAACTGTTTTTT.